The 2 T cell receptor beta chains in this list originate from one sample, sequenced in a study of cytomegalovirus exposure and HLA in healthy donors. PCR primers comprised 60 Vbeta and 13 Jbeta primers. Data came from immunoSEQ multiplex PCR; TCRdb stores just in-frame clones and leaves some out. The sample has some 190,000 clones; about four fifths are singletons. The sample was PBMCs. These receptors all come from a male donor in good health and CMV-seronegative.

The V gene is TRBV27, the J gene TRBJ2-1, with 10 bases identical to TRBD2. Germline lookup yields CDR1 MNHEY and CDR2 SMNVEV (reference sequence). The V gene end was trimmed by 7 bases and the J gene end by 7 bases; junction bases not matched to a gene: 7. CDR3 length: 14 amino acids. The DNA for the CDR3 is TGTGCCAGCACCAATAGCGGGAGGAGTAATGAGCAGTTCTTC. Its protein product is CASTNSGRSNEQFF.

The V call is TRBV5-4, the J call TRBJ1-1; 8 nucleotides line up with TRBD1. The CDR3 totals 15 residues. Trimming cost V 4 bases and J 0 bases; bases outside gene matches: 5. Germline V gene data show CDR1 as SGHNT and CDR2 as YYREEE (reference sequence). The CDR3 DNA reads TGTGCCAGCAGCCCTAGGACAGGGCTGAACACTGAAGCTTTCTTT. Translation gives CASSPRTGLNTEAFF.